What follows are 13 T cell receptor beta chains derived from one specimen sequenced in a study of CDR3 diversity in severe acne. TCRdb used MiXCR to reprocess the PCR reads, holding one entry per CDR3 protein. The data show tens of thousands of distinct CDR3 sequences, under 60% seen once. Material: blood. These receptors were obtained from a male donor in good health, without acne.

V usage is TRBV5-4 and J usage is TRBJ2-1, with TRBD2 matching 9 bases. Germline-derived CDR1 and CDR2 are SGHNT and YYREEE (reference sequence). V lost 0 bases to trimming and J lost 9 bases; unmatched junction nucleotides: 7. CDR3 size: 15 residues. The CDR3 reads CASSLEAGGAGEQFF. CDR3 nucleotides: TGTGCCAGCAGCTTGGAGGCGGGGGGGGCGGGTGAGCAGTTCTTC.

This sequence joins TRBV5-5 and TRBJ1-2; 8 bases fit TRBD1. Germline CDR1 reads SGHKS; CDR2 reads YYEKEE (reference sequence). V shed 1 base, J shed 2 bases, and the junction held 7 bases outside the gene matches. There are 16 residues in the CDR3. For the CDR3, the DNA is TGTGCCAGCAGCTTGCAGGGGGCCCAGAGAAACTATGGCTACACCTTC. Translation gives CASSLQGAQRNYGYTF.

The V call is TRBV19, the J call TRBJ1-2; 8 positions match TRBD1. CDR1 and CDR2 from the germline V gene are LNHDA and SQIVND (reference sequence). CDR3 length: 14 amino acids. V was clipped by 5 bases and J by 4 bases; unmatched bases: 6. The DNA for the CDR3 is TGTGCCAGTAGTCCAGCAGGGGGCGGCTATGGCTACACCTTC. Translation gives CASSPAGGGYGYTF.

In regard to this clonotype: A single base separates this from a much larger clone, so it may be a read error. The CDR3 sequence is CASSLEGSSENTIYF. CDR3 nucleotides: TGTGCCAGCAGCTTAGAAGGAAGCTCTGAAAACACCATATATTTT. The rearrangement links TRBV7-9 to TRBJ1-3; D gene unclear. Germline V gives CDR1 SEHNR, CDR2 FQNEAQ (reference sequence). The CDR3 is made up of 15 amino acids.

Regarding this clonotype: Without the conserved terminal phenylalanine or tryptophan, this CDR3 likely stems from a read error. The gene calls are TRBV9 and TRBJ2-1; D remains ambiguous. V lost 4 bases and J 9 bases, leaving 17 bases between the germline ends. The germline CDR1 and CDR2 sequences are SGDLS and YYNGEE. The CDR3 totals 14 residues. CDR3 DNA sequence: TGTGCCAGCAGCTCGCGGACCAGCTGGGGTGAGCAGTTCCCC. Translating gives CASSSRTSWGEQFP.

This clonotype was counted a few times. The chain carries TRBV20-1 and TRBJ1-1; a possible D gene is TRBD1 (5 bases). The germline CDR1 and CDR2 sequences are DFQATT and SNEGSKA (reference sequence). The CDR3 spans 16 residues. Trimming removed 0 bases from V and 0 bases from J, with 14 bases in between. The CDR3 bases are TGCAGTGCTAGAGAGGGGTTGGGGCAGGTGAACACTGAAGCTTTCTTT. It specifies CSAREGLGQVNTEAFF.

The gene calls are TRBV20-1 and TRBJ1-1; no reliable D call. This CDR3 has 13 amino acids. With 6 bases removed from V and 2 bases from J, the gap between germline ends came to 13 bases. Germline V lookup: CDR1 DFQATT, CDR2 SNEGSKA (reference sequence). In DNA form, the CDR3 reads TGCAGTGCCCCCCGAGGTAAAAACACTGAAGCTTTCTTT. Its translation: CSAPRGKNTEAFF.

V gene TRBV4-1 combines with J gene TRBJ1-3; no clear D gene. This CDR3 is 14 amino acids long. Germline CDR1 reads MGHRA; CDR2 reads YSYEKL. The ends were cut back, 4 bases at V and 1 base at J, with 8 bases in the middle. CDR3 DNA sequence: TGCGCCAGCAGCCCCATTTTGTCTGGAAACACCATATATTTT. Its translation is CASSPILSGNTIYF.

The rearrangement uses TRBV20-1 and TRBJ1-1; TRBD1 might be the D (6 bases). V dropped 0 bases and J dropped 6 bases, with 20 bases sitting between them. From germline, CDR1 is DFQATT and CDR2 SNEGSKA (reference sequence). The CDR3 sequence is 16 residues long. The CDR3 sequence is CSARDPWTAGSPEAFF. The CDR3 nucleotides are TGCAGTGCTAGAGACCCTTGGACAGCGGGAAGTCCTGAAGCTTTCTTT.

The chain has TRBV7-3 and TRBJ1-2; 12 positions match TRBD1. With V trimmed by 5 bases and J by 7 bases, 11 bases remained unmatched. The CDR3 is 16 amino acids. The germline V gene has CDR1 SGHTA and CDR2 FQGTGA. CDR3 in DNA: TGTGCCAGCAGCACCACACCGGGACAGGGGGCGCCTGGCTACACCTTC. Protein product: CASSTTPGQGAPGYTF.

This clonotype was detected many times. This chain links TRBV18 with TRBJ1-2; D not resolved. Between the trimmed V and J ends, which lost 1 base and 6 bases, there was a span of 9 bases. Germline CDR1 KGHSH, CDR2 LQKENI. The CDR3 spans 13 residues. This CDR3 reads CASSPRTANGYTF. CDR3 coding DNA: TGTGCCAGCTCACCACGAACAGCCAATGGCTACACCTTC.

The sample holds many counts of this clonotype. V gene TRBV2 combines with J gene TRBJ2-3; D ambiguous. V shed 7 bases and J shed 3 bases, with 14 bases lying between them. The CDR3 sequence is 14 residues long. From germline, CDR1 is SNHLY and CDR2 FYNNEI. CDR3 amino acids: CASTPTPTTDTQYF. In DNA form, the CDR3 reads TGTGCCAGCACCCCCACCCCCACTACAGATACGCAGTATTTT.

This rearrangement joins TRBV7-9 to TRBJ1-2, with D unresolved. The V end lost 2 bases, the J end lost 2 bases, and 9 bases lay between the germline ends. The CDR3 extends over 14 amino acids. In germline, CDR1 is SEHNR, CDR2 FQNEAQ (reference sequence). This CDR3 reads CASSLLGRNYGYTF. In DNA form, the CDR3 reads TGTGCCAGCAGCTTACTCGGCAGGAACTATGGCTACACCTTC.